In its sample, the clone carrying this T cell receptor beta chain ranks as medium-sized (0.01 to 0.1%). With roughly 200,000 irradiated, violet-dye-labeled stimulator cells, roughly 200,000 CFSE-labeled responder cells were plated. CDR1 and CDR2 (germline): SQVTM, ANQGSEA. This CDR3 comprises 14 residues. V was clipped by 3 bases and J by 7 bases; unmatched bases: 10. Some clones are missing from TCRdb's copy, which holds only in-frame ones; the method was immunoSEQ multiplex PCR. The sample has tens of thousands of clones; 33% are singletons. This specimen comes from a study of graft-versus-host responses after intestinal transplantation. In the study overall: Those transplanted obtained multivisceral, liver-intestinal, or isolated intestinal grafts. Recipients were all induced with anti-thymocyte globulin, then given tacrolimus and steroids for around three years.

Study outcomes and limitations: Analysis identified GvH clones in recipient marrow, with some appearing first in ileum or blood.

Sequenced here: alloreactive CD8+ T cells from a mixed lymphocyte reaction culture, sampled before intestinal transplant. Sample subset: CFSE-low proliferating T cells sorted from approximately 6-day pre-transplant mixed lymphocyte reaction (GvH or HvG direction). The receptor was isolated from a human patient who received an intestinal transplant. The genes are TRBV29-1 and TRBJ2-7; TRBD1 matches at 9 bases. The CDR3 protein is CSVEGDRESWEQYF. The CDR3 DNA follows: TGCAGCGTTGAGGGGGACAGGGAGTCTTGGGAGCAGTACTTC.